The 5 T cell receptor beta chains presented below share a single source sample, sequenced in a study of long-term antiretroviral therapy in people with HIV. Researchers ran immunoSEQ v3.0 at survey level. Measured with immunoSEQ multiplex PCR; TCRdb has only the in-frame clones, and not every one. The repertoire holds tens of thousands of clones, approximately 90% seen once, with 4.2% in the top ten. The sequenced sample was unsorted PBMCs, obtained 3.1 years after starting antiretroviral therapy. The origin of the receptors is a man aged 18 to 30 with HIV.

The V gene is TRBV7-9, the J gene TRBJ2-2; tentative D call: TRBD1 (6 bases). The CDR3 has 13 residues. With 11 bases removed from V and 1 base from J, the gap between germline ends came to 11 bases. The germline CDR1 and CDR2 sequences are SEHNR and FQNEAQ (reference sequence). The CDR3 here is CAAQDRNTGELFF. In nucleotides, the CDR3 is TGTGCCGCCCAGGACAGGAACACCGGGGAGCTGTTTTTT.

V and J are TRBV4-1 and TRBJ1-5, with D unclear. CDR1 is MGHRA and CDR2 is YSYEKL in the germline V gene. The CDR3 is 15 amino acids. Trimming pared 0 bases from V and 4 bases from J, leaving 10 bases between. CDR3 in DNA: TGCGCCAGCAGCCAAGATAGAAAGGAAAATCAGCCCCAGCATTTT. Amino acids: CASSQDRKENQPQHF.

This clone was seen only a few times. V and J are TRBV7-2 and TRBJ2-3, with D perhaps TRBD1 (6 bases). This CDR3 spans 14 amino acids. Per the germline V gene, CDR1 is SGHTA and CDR2 is FQGNSA. Trimming shortened V by 1 base and J by 6 bases, and 11 bases separated the two germline ends. The CDR3 DNA sequence: TGTGCCAGCAGCTTAGGGACAGTGTCCGATACGCAGTATTTT. The encoded protein is CASSLGTVSDTQYF.

Regarding this clone: The junction differs from germline at one of its ends, possibly a read error. The CDR3, as DNA: TGTGCTAGCAGCTATGGAGAGGGAGATACGCAGTATTTT. Protein sequence: CASSYGEGDTQYF. The J gene is TRBJ2-3, the V gene TRBV7-7; D possibly corresponds to TRBD2 (5 bases). CDR1 is SSHAT and CDR2 is FNYEAQ in the germline V gene (reference sequence). CDR3 length equals 13 residues.

The rearrangement links TRBV7-9 to TRBJ2-1, with D maybe TRBD2 (6 bases). Trimming removed 5 bases from V and 8 bases from J, with 16 bases in between. There are 14 residues in the CDR3. The germline gives CDR1 SEHNR, CDR2 FQNEAQ (reference sequence). The CDR3 loop reads CASSPGGWGDEQFF. The CDR3 nucleotides are TGTGCCAGCAGCCCCGGAGGGTGGGGGGATGAGCAGTTCTTC.